The 2 T cell receptor beta chains listed next were all sequenced from one sample in a study of T cell repertoires in cytomegalovirus infection. One entry per CDR3 protein results from TCRdb running MiXCR on the reads. Seen here are roughly 230,000 distinct CDR3 sequences, around 12% observed once, and the top ten hold 1.6%. The sequencing sample was made of PBMCs. These receptors came from a human donor in good health (CMV status not recorded). Some clones in this sample may be carry-over from other donors' samples.

At least ten counts were recorded for this clonotype. V usage is TRBV7-2 and J usage is TRBJ1-2, with D perhaps matching TRBD1 (5 bases). Per the germline V gene, CDR1 is SGHTA and CDR2 is FQGNSA. Trimming cost V 7 bases and J 8 bases, with 17 bases left between them. The CDR3 is 13 amino acids. CDR3 nucleotides: TGTGCCAGCACCGAAACAGGTCTCGGGGGCTACACCTTC. It translates to CASTETGLGGYTF.

At least ten counts were recorded for this clonotype. The rearrangement joins TRBV19 to TRBJ2-1; D is unresolved. The CDR3 has 16 residues. V gave up 3 bases and J gave up 0 bases, with 12 bases separating them. CDR1 and CDR2 (germline): LNHDA, SQIVND (reference sequence). As DNA, the CDR3 is TGTGCCAGTAGTATGGGGTTGTTAATCTCCTACAATGAGCAGTTCTTC. As protein: CASSMGLLISYNEQFF. The variable domain in full, completed from reference TRBV19 and TRBJ2-1, reads DGGITQSPKYLFRKEGQNVTLSCEQNLNHDAMYWYRQDPGQGLRLIYYSQIVNDFQKGDIAEGYSVSREKKESFPLTVTSAQKNPTAFYLCASSMGLLISYNEQFFGPGTRLTVL.